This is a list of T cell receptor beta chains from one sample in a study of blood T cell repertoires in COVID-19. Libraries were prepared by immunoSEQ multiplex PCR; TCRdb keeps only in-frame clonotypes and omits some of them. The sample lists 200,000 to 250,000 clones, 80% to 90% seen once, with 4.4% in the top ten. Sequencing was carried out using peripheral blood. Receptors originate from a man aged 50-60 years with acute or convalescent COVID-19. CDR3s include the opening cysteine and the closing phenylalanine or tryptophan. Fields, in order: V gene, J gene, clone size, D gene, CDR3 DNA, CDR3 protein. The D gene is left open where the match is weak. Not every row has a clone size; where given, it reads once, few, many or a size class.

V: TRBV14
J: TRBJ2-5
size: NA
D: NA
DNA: TGTGCCAGCAGCCCCGCAGGGTCCTCTGGGACCCAGTACTTC
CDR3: CASSPAGSSGTQYF

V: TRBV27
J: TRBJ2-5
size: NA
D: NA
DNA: TGTGCCAGCAGTTTCTGGGCTCAAGAGACCCAGTACTTC
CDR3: CASSFWAQETQYF

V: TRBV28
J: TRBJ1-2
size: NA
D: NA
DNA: TGTGCCAGCAGTTTAGGCGTAGGATCGGGTGGCTACACCTTC
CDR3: CASSLGVGSGGYTF

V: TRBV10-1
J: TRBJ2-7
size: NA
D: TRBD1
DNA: TGCGCCACACAACCGGGACAGAATTACGAGCAGTACTTC
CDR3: CATQPGQNYEQYF

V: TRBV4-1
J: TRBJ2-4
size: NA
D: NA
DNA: TGCGCCAGCAGCCAAGATGGACCCGGGGAAAACATTCAGTACTTC
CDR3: CASSQDGPGENIQYF

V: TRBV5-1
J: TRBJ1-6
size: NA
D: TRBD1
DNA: TGCGCCAGCAGCTTGTACGGGACAGGGGTGGATTCACCCCTCCACTTT
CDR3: CASSLYGTGVDSPLHF

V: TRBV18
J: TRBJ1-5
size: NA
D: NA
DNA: TGTGCCAGCTCACCTCCAGGGCGTGTGAATCAGCCCCAGCATTTT
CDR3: CASSPPGRVNQPQHF

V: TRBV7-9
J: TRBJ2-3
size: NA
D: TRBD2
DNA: TGTGCCAGCAGCCCAGAGGGCGGACTAGCGGGGACCGGGACAGATACGCAGTATTTT
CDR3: CASSPEGGLAGTGTDTQYF

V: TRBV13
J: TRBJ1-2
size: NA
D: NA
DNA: TGTGCCAGCAGCTTAGGTCAGGGCTATGGCTACACCTTC
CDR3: CASSLGQGYGYTF

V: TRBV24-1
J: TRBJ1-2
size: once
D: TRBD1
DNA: TGTGCCACCAGTGATTCACAGGGGCTCAAGACCTTC
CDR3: CATSDSQGLKTF

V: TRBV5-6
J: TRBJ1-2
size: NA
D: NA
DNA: TGTGCCAGCAGTGCCAGTATGGAGGGTGGCTACACCTTC
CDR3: CASSASMEGGYTF

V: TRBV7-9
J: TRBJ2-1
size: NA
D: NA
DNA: TGTGCCAGCAGCTTATCCCTGGGGGGTAATGAGCAGTTCTTC
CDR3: CASSLSLGGNEQFF

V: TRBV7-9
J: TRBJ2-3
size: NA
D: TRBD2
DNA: TGTGCCAGCAGCTTGGGGACTAGCGGGGGTACGCAGTATTTT
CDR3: CASSLGTSGGTQYF

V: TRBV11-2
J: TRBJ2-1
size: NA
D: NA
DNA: TGTGCCAGCAGCTTATACCCTCGCGATGAGCAGTTCTTC
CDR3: CASSLYPRDEQFF

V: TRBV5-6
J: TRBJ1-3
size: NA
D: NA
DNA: TGTGCCAGCAGGCCCCTGTCGGCTGGAAACACCATATATTTT
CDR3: CASRPLSAGNTIYF

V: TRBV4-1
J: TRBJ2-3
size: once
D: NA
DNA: TGCGCCAGCAGCCAAGCTCAGCGGCCCCCCACAGATACGCAGTATTTT
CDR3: CASSQAQRPPTDTQYF

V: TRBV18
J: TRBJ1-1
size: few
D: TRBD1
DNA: TGTGCCAGCTCACCATGGGACAGGGAGAACACTGAAGCTTTCTTT
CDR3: CASSPWDRENTEAFF

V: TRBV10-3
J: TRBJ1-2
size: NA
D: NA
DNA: TGTGCCATCAGTATTCGGGGGGCGCCTGATGGCTACACCTTC
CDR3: CAISIRGAPDGYTF

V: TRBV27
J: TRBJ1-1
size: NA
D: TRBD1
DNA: TGTGCCAGCAGTCCCGGGGACAGGGTGAACACTGAAGCTTTCTTT
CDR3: CASSPGDRVNTEAFF

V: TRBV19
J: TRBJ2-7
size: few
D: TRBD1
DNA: TGTGCCAGTAGTATTTCCGCGGACAGGTCAAACTACGAGCAGTACTTC
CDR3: CASSISADRSNYEQYF

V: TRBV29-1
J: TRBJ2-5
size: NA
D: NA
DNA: TGCAGCGTTGAGGTGGCGGGGCCCGGGCTCGAGCAAGAGACCCAGTACTTC
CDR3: CSVEVAGPGLEQETQYF

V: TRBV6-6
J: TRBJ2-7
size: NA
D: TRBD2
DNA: TGTGCCACCCGAGCGCTAGCGGTTCGAAACGAGCAGTACTTC
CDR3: CATRALAVRNEQYF

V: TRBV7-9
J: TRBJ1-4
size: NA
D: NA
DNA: TGTGCCAGCAGCTGGGGCCGGGGGAATGAAAAACTGTTTTTT
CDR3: CASSWGRGNEKLFF

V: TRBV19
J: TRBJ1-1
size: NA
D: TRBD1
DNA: TGTGCCAGTAGTATAGACGCCGGGACAGGGAACACTGAAGCTTTCTTT
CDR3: CASSIDAGTGNTEAFF

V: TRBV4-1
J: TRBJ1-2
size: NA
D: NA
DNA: TGCGCCAGCAGCCAGGGGCCAGGGAACGGCTACACCTTC
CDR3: CASSQGPGNGYTF

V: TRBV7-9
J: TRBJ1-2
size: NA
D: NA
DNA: TGTGCCAGCAGCTTAGGACAGGAGGGCTACACCTTC
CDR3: CASSLGQEGYTF

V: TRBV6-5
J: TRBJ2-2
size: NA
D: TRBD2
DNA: TGTGCCAGCAGTCGGACTAGCTCCGGGGAGCTGTTTTTT
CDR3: CASSRTSSGELFF

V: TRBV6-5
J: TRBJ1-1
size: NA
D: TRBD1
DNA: TGTGCCAGCAGTTACAGACAGGGATACACTGAAGCTTTCTTT
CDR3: CASSYRQGYTEAFF

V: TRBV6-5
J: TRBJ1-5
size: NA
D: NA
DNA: TGTGCCAGCAGTTACTCGGCTCAGGTCAATCAGCCCCAGCATTTT
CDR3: CASSYSAQVNQPQHF

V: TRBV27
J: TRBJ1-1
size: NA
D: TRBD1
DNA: TGTGCCAGCAGTCACGACAGGGGGACTGAAGCTTTCTTT
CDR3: CASSHDRGTEAFF

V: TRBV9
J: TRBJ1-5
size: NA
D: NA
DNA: TGTGCCAGCAGCGTAGGCCCCCAGTCCCGTCAGCCCCAGCATTTT
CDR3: CASSVGPQSRQPQHF

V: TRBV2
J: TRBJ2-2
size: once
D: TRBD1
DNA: TGTGCCAGCAAGACAGGGGGCAGGACCGGGGAGCTGTTTTTT
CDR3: CASKTGGRTGELFF

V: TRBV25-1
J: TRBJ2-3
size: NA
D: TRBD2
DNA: TGTGCCAGCAGTGAACCACCCTTAGCGGGGGGGAGCACAGATACGCAGTATTTT
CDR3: CASSEPPLAGGSTDTQYF

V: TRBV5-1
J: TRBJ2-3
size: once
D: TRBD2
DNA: TGCGCCAGCAGCTTGGGGATAGCGGGGGGGTCCACAGATACGCAGTATTTT
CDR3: CASSLGIAGGSTDTQYF

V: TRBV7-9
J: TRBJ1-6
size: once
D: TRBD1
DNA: TGTGCCAGCAGCCAGGCAGGGGGCACTTCACCCCTCCACTTT
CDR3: CASSQAGGTSPLHF

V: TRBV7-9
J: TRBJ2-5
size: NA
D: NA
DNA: TGTGCCAGCAGCCGGACAGCTGTTAGGGAGACCCAGTACTTC
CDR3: CASSRTAVRETQYF

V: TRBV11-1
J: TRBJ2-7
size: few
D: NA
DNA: TGTGCCAGCAGTCCTCAGCGGGCCCCTACCGAGCAGTACTTC
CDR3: CASSPQRAPTEQYF

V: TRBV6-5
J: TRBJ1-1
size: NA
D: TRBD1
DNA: TGTGCCAGCAAACGGGACAGGGGAACTGAAGCTTTCTTT
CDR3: CASKRDRGTEAFF

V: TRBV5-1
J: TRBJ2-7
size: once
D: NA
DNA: TGCGCCAGCAGCTTGTTTCTATCCTACGAGCAGTACTTC
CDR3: CASSLFLSYEQYF

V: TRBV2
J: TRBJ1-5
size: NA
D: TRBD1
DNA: TGTGCCAGCAGGGGACAGGGCCATCAGCCCCAGCATTTT
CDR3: CASRGQGHQPQHF

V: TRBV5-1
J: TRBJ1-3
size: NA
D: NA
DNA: TGCGCCAGCAGCTCCATCGGGGACAAGGGGATAGGAAACACCATATATTTT
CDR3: CASSSIGDKGIGNTIYF

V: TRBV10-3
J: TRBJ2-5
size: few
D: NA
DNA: TGTGCCATCAGTGACAGGGAAGAGACCCAGTACTTC
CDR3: CAISDREETQYF

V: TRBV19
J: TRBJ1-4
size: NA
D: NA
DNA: TGTGCCAGTACGGCAGGGCAAACAACTAATGAAAAACTGTTTTTT
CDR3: CASTAGQTTNEKLFF

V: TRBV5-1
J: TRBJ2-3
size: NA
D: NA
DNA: TGCGCCAGCAGGGGGAGGGGGTTCGGCACAGATACGCAGTATTTT
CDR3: CASRGRGFGTDTQYF

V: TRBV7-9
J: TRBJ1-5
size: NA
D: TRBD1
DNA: TGTGCCAGCAGCTTAGGGGACAGCCATGGTCAGCCCCAGCATTTT
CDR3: CASSLGDSHGQPQHF

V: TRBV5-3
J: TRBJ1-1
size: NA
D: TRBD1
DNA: TGTGCCAGAAGTGTCCCGGGACAGGGGTCGGCTTTCTTT
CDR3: CARSVPGQGSAFF

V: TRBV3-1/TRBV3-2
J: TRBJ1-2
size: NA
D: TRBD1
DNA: TGTGCCAGCAGCCCCGGGACAGAGAATTATGGCTACACCTTC
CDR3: CASSPGTENYGYTF

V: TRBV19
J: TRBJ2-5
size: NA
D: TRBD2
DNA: TGTGCCAGTAGTATGGCTAGCGGGGTCCAGGAGACCCAGTACTTC
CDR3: CASSMASGVQETQYF

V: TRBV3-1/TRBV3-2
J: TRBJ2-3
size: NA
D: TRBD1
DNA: TGTGCCAGCAGCGCCGGGACAGGGGAATTCGATACGCAGTATTTT
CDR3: CASSAGTGEFDTQYF